Listed below are T cell receptor beta chains from one sample, sequenced in a study of blood T cell repertoires in COVID-19. Profiling relied on immunoSEQ multiplex PCR, and the TCRdb table lists in-frame clones only, not all of them. The sample records over 300,000 clones, more than 70% being singletons. Sequenced input: peripheral blood. All receptors derive from a woman aged 45-65 years with acute or convalescent COVID-19. Each CDR3 is given with its conserved first and last residue. The D gene is left open where the match is weak. Part of the rows lack a size; the others show once, few, many or a class for expanded clones.

>.|TRBJ2-1|TRBV6-2/TRBV6-3|.
TGTGCCAGCAGTTTCCCTTCCGATGAGCAGTTCTTC
CASSFPSDEQFF
>.|TRBJ2-2|TRBV28|once
TGTGCCAGCAGATTGGGAGGGGGGAACACCGGGGAGCTGTTTTTT
CASRLGGGNTGELFF
>.|TRBJ1-1|TRBV7-9|.
TGTGCCAGCAGCCCCTTGATCGTGGTCTTACGGAGCACTGAAGCTTTCTTT
CASSPLIVVLRSTEAFF
>.|TRBJ2-7|TRBV7-2|.
TGTGCCAGCAGCTTAGGGGGGGACGCTAATTACGAGCAGTACTTC
CASSLGGDANYEQYF
>.|TRBJ2-6|TRBV7-3|once
TGTGCCAGCGAACAGGTCCCCAGCTCTGGGGCCAACGTCCTGACTTTC
CASEQVPSSGANVLTF
>TRBD1|TRBJ1-5|TRBV20-1|.
TGCAGTGCTAGTGAGGGGGCTGGCAATCAGCCCCAGCATTTT
CSASEGAGNQPQHF
>.|TRBJ1-5|TRBV7-3|.
TGTGCCAGCAGCGCGGGGGGCCTCAATCAGCCCCAGCATTTT
CASSAGGLNQPQHF
>TRBD1|TRBJ2-3|TRBV7-3|.
TGTGCCAGCAGCTTAAGGCAGGGGGCCACAGATACGCAGTATTTT
CASSLRQGATDTQYF
>.|TRBJ1-4|TRBV5-1|.
TGCGCCAGCAGCTTGGACAGCCAGGGGAGAGGGGAAAAACTGTTTTTT
CASSLDSQGRGEKLFF
>TRBD1|TRBJ1-1|TRBV11-1|few
TGTGCCAGCAGCGCCCCGACAGGGGGCGGCGGGACGGCTTTCTTT
CASSAPTGGGGTAFF
>TRBD1|TRBJ1-5|TRBV9|.
TGTGCCAGCAGCGTAGAAGGACAGGCTTATCAGCCCCAGCATTTT
CASSVEGQAYQPQHF
>.|TRBJ1-1|TRBV9|.
TGTGCCAGCAGCGTAGACGGGAGAGGGGCCACTGAAGCTTTCTTT
CASSVDGRGATEAFF
>TRBD2|TRBJ2-7|TRBV19|.
TGTGCCAGTAGTATCAGCGGGGATAGCTCCTACGAGCAGTACTTC
CASSISGDSSYEQYF
>TRBD1|TRBJ2-2|TRBV10-3|.
TGTGCCATCAGTGAGTTGGGGACAGGGAACACCGGGGAGCTGTTTTTT
CAISELGTGNTGELFF
>TRBD2|TRBJ2-7|TRBV11-2|once
TGTGCCAGCAGCTTTATCTTAGGGACTAGCGGGACCGAAGAGCAGTACTTC
CASSFILGTSGTEEQYF
>.|TRBJ1-1|TRBV24-1|.
TGTGCCACCAGTGATTATCGAGACACTAGAAAAGCTTTCTTT
CATSDYRDTRKAFF
>TRBD2|TRBJ2-7|TRBV6-2/TRBV6-3|.
TGTGCCAGCAGTTACCTAGCGGGAGGGCACTCCTACGAGCAGTACTTC
CASSYLAGGHSYEQYF
>TRBD1|TRBJ2-1|TRBV5-1|.
TGCGCCAGCAGCTTCGGGACAGGAGGATCCAATGAGCAGTTCTTC
CASSFGTGGSNEQFF
>.|TRBJ1-5|TRBV5-5|.
TGTGCCAGCAGCTACGGACAGATCAATCAGCCCCAGCATTTT
CASSYGQINQPQHF
>TRBD1|TRBJ2-7|TRBV9|.
TGTGCCAGCAGCGAGACGACAGGGGGCTCCTACGAGCAGTACTTC
CASSETTGGSYEQYF
>.|TRBJ1-1|TRBV7-9|.
TGTGCCAGCAGCTTACGTACGAGGAACACTGAAGCTTTCTTT
CASSLRTRNTEAFF
>.|TRBJ2-5|TRBV12-3/TRBV12-4|.
TGTGCCAGCACCTCCCTCGAGACCCAGTACTTC
CASTSLETQYF
>.|TRBJ1-6|TRBV9|few
TGTGCCAGCCGGACAGATATTAATTCACCCCTCCACTTT
CASRTDINSPLHF
>TRBD2|TRBJ2-5|TRBV19|.
TGTGCCAGTAGTTTGGGACTAGCGGGAGTGGAGACCCAGTACTTC
CASSLGLAGVETQYF
>.|TRBJ1-1|TRBV29-1|few
TGCAGCGTCGCGGGACCGTCGAACACTGAAGCTTTCTTT
CSVAGPSNTEAFF
>TRBD1|TRBJ1-2|TRBV3-1/TRBV3-2|.
TGTGCCAGCAGGCCTCCCGGGACAGGGAATGGCTACACCTTC
CASRPPGTGNGYTF
>TRBD1|TRBJ2-3|TRBV6-5|.
TGTGCCAGCAGGTGGACAGGGGGCGCCGAGGATACGCAGTATTTT
CASRWTGGAEDTQYF
>.|TRBJ1-2|TRBV28|.
TGTGCCAGCAGTTTATGGACAGACGATAGCTATGGCTACACCTTC
CASSLWTDDSYGYTF
>.|TRBJ1-1|TRBV9|once
TGTGCCAGCAGCAACCGGGTCACCGGTTCTGAAGCTTTCTTT
CASSNRVTGSEAFF
>TRBD1|TRBJ1-5|TRBV19|.
TGTGCCAGTAGACGTTCCGGGACAGTAGACAATCAGCCCCAGCATTTT
CASRRSGTVDNQPQHF
>.|TRBJ1-5|TRBV19|.
TGTGCCACTCATCCCGGGACAAACAAGGTCCAGCCCCAGCATTTT
CATHPGTNKVQPQHF
>.|TRBJ1-4|TRBV27|.
TGTGCCAGCAGTCCACAGGGTTCGGCTAATGAAAAACTGTTTTTT
CASSPQGSANEKLFF
>.|TRBJ1-5|TRBV27|few
TGTGCCAGCAGTTTAGCGGGCGGGCAGCCCCAGCATTTT
CASSLAGGQPQHF
>.|TRBJ1-3|TRBV10-3|once
TGTGCCATCAGTGAGGCAGGGATCGGAAACACCATATATTTT
CAISEAGIGNTIYF
>.|TRBJ2-3|TRBV15|.
TGTGCCACCAGCGGCCGTGACAGGACGGCAGATACGCAGTATTTT
CATSGRDRTADTQYF
>TRBD1|TRBJ1-2|TRBV28|.
TGTGCCAGCACTGGGACAGCCTATGGCTACACCTTC
CASTGTAYGYTF
>TRBD1|TRBJ2-1|TRBV27|once
TGTGCCAGCAGTTTATCGACAGGGGGGTACAATGAGCAGTTCTTC
CASSLSTGGYNEQFF
>.|TRBJ2-2|TRBV19|.
TGTGCCAGTAGTATGGGCCAACACACCGGGGAGCTGTTTTTT
CASSMGQHTGELFF
>.|TRBJ2-1|TRBV7-9|.
TGTGCCAGCAGCCCCGGACTGTACTCCTACAATGAGCAGTTCTTC
CASSPGLYSYNEQFF